This T cell receptor (beta chain) was sequenced during a study of HIV-infected patients and healthy controls. Study-wide results and limits: Compared with untreated HIV+ repertoires, healthy controls showed roughly threefold more distinct CDR3s and higher Shannon diversity. HIV-infected repertoires had significantly higher mean Gini indices than controls, possibly reflecting oligoclonality.

All unsorted peripheral T cells were captured because whole blood was used without fractionation. cDNA was made from 400 to 500 ng RNA using alpha and beta constant primers. Using multiplexing indices, alpha and beta chain libraries were generated apart by chain-specific third strand synthesis. TCRdb re-called the 5' RACE reads through MiXCR, storing one row per CDR3 protein. Among over 15,000 distinct CDR3 sequences listed, about a tenth were seen once. Germline V gives CDR1 MNHEY, CDR2 SVGAGI. With 2 bases removed from V and 4 bases from J, the gap between germline ends came to 14 bases. The CDR3 is 15 amino acids. In regard to this clonotype: Its antigen is not known.

The receptor was derived from an adult in good health. Sequenced: blood. The rearrangement uses TRBV6-5 and TRBJ1-1; TRBD1 might be the D (5 bases). In DNA, the CDR3 is TGTGCCAGCAGTTACGCTACCGGGGCCGGCACTGAAGCTTTCTTT. It encodes CASSYATGAGTEAFF.